This T cell receptor (beta chain) was retrieved from a study of cytomegalovirus exposure and HLA in healthy donors. Study-level points and caveats: TCR beta sequences reportedly predicted the HLA-A and HLA-B alleles of most subjects accurately. Other equally common chains were less clonally expanded than HLA-associated TCR beta chains, a later analysis showed. Apart from CMV serostatus, no immune exposure information was available.

This clone is a singleton in its sample. The antigen is unknown. A junction end diverges from the germline sequence, so it may reflect a read error. The primer mix had 60 Vbeta and 13 Jbeta primers. Data came from immunoSEQ multiplex PCR; TCRdb stores just in-frame clones and leaves some out. The table has fewer than 200,000 clones, roughly 80% seen once. CDR1 is MDHEN, CDR2 SYDVKM, per germline. The CDR3 extends over 13 amino acids. The sample taken for sequencing was PBMCs. The sequence was obtained from a woman in her forties or fifties in good health and CMV-seronegative. The chain couples TRBV28 to TRBJ2-7, with D hard to call. The CDR3 is CASSTGFASEQYF. Written as DNA, the CDR3 is TGTGCCAGCAGTACCGGATTTGCCAGCGAGCAGTATTTC.